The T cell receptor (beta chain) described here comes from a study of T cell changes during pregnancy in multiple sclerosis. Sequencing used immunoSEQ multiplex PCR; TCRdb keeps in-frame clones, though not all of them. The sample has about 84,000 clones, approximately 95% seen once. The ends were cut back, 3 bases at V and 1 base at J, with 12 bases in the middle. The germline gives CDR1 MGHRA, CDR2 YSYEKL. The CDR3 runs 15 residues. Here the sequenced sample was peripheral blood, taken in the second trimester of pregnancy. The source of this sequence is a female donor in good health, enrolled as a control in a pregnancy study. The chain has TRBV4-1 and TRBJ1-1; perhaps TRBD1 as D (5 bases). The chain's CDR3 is CASSQVMGPNTEAFF. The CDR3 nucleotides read TGCGCCAGCAGCCAGGTGATGGGGCCGAACACTGAAGCTTTCTTT.